This T cell receptor (beta chain) was recovered during a study of spatial heterogeneity in lung cancer. This clonotype was detected many times. TCRdb independently ran MiXCR on the 5' RACE reads; one entry per CDR3 protein. The table has approximately 18,000 distinct CDR3 sequences, approximately 19% seen once. Time point defined: blood at routine non-recurrence follow-up after resection. This receptor was identified in a male donor with early-stage non-small cell lung cancer. The source was PBMCs, collected at follow-up.

CDR3 amino acids: CASSMEAGGGETQYF. The CDR3 DNA reads as TGCGCCAGCAGTATGGAAGCGGGGGGCGGTGAGACCCAGTACTTC. This chain joins TRBV10-2 and TRBJ2-5; 9 bases are shared with TRBD2. The germline CDR1 and CDR2 sequences are WSHSY and SAAADI. The CDR3 has 15 amino acids. V shed 5 bases, J shed 5 bases, and the junction held 9 bases outside the gene matches.